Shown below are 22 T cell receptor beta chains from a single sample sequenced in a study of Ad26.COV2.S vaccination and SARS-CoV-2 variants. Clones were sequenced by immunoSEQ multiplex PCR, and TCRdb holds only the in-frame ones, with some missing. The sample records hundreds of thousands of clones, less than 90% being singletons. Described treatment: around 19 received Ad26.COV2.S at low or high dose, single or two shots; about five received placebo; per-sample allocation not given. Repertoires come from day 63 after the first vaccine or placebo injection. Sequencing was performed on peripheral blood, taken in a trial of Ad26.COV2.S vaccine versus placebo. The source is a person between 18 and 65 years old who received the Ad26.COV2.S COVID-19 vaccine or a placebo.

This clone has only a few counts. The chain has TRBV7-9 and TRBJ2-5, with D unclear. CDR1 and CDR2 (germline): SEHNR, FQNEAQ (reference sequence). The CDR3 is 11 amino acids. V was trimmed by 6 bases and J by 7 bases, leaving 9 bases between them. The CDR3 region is CASSPGGTQYF. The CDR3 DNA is TGTGCCAGCAGTCCGGGTGGGACCCAGTACTTC.

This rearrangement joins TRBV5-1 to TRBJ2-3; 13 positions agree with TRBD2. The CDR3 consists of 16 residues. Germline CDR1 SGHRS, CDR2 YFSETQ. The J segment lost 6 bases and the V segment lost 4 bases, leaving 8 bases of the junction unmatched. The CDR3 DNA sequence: TGCGCCAGCAGCATGAGGACTAGCGGGAGCGGGGATACGCAGTATTTT. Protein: CASSMRTSGSGDTQYF.

DNA of the CDR3: TGTGCCAGCAGCGGACTCAAGGGAGCAGATACGCAGTATTTT. Translation gives CASSGLKGADTQYF. The genes are TRBV7-2 and TRBJ2-3; tentatively, D is TRBD2 (5 bases). The germline CDR1 and CDR2 sequences are SGHTA and FQGNSA. V lost 5 bases to trimming and J lost 4 bases, with 13 bases between them. The CDR3 length is 14 residues. The variable domain in full, completed from reference TRBV7-2 and TRBJ2-3, reads GAGVSQSPSNKVTEKGKDVELRCDPISGHTALYWYRQSLGQGLEFLIYFQGNSAPDKSGLPSDRFSAERTGGSVSTLTIQRTQQEDSAVYLCASSGLKGADTQYFGPGTRLTVL.

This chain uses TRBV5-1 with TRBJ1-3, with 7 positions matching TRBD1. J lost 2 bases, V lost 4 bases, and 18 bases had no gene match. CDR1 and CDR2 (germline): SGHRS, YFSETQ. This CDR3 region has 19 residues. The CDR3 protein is CASSVPTGTATLAGNTIYF. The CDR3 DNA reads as TGCGCCAGCAGCGTACCTACCGGGACAGCCACTCTCGCTGGAAACACCATATATTTT.

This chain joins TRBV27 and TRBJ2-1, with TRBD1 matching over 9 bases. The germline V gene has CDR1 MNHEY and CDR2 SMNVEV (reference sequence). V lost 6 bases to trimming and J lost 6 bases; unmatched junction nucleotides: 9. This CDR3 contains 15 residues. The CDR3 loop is CASSLGQGRGNEQFF. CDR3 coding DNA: TGTGCCAGCAGCCTCGGACAGGGGAGGGGCAATGAGCAGTTCTTC.

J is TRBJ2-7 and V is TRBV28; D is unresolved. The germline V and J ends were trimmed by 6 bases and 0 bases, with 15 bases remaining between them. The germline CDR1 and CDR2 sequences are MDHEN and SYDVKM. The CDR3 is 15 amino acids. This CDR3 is CASSRPLVSSYEQYF. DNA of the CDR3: TGTGCCAGCAGCAGACCCCTCGTCAGCTCCTACGAGCAGTACTTC.

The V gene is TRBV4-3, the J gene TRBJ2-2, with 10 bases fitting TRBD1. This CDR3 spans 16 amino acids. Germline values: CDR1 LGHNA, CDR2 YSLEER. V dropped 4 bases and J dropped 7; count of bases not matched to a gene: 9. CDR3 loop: CASSPRDRGLGGELFF. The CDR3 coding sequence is TGCGCCAGCAGCCCTCGAGACAGGGGGCTCGGCGGGGAGCTGTTTTTT.

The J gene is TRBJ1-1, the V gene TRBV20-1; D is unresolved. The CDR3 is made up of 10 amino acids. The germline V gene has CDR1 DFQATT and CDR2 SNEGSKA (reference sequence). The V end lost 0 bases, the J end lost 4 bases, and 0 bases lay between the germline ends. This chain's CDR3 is CSARDTEAFF. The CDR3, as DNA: TGCAGTGCTAGAGACACTGAAGCTTTCTTT.

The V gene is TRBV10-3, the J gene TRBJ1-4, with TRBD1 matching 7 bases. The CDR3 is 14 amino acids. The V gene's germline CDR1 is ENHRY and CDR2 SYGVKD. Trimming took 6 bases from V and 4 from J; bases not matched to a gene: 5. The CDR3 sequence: CAIRDQGDNEKLFF. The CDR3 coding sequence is TGTGCCATCAGAGATCAGGGGGATAATGAAAAACTGTTTTTT.

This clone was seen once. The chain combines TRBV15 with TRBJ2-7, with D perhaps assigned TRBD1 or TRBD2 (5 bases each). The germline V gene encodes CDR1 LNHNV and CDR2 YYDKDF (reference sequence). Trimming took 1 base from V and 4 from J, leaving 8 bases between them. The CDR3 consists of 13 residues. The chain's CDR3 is CATSRGGNYEQYF. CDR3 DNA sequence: TGTGCCACCAGCAGAGGGGGGAATTACGAGCAGTACTTC.

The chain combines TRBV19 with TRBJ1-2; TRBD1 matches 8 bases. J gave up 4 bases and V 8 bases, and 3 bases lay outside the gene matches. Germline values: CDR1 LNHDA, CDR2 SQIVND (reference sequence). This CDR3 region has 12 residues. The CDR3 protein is CASSGTGYGYTF. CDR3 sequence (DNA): TGTGCCAGTTCAGGGACAGGCTATGGCTACACCTTC.

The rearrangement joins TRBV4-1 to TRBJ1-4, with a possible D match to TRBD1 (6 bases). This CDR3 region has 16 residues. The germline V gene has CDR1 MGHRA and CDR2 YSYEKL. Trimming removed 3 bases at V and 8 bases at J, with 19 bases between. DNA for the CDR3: TGCGCCAGCAGCCACGTGACGGGGGGGGCGCGGGAAAAACTGTTTTTT. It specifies CASSHVTGGAREKLFF.

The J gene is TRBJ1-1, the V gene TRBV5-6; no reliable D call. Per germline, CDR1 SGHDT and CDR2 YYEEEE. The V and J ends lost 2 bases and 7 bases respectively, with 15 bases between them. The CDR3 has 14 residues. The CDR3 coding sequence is TGTGCCAGCAGCTTCGGGATGGACGGAATTGAAGCTTTCTTT. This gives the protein CASSFGMDGIEAFF.

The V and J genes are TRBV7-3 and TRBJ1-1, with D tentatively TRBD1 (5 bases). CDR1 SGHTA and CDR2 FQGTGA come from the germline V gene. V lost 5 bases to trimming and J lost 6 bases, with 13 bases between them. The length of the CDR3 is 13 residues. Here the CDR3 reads CASSPNRNSEAFF. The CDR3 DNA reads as TGTGCCAGCAGCCCGAACAGGAATTCTGAAGCTTTCTTT. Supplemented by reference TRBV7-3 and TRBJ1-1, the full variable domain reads GAGVSQTPSNKVTEKGKYVELRCDPISGHTALYWYRQSLGQGPEFLIYFQGTGAADDSGLPNDRFFAVRPEGSVSTLKIQRTERGDSAVYLCASSPNRNSEAFFGQGTRLTVV.

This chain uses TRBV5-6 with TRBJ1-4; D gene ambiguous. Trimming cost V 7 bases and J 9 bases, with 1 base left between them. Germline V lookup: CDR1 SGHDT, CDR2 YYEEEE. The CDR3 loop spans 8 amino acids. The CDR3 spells CASQKLFF. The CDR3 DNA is TGTGCCAGCCAAAAACTGTTTTTT.

The CDR3: CASSPSGHLNTGELFF. As DNA, the CDR3 is TGTGCCAGCAGCCCGTCGGGACATCTAAACACCGGGGAGCTGTTTTTT. The V and J genes are TRBV3-1 (or the pseudogene TRBV3-2) and TRBJ2-2; TRBD1 is a possible D gene (6 bases). V gave up 4 bases and J gave up 2 bases, with 14 bases separating them. The germline V gene encodes CDR1 LGHDT and CDR2 YNNKEL (reference sequence). The CDR3 consists of 16 residues.

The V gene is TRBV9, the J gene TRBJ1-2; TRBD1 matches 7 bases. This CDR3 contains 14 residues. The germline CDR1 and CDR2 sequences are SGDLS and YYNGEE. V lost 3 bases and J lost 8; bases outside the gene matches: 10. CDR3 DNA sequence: TGTGCCAGCAGCGCTGGGGCAGGGGGATTCGGCTACACCTTC. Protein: CASSAGAGGFGYTF.

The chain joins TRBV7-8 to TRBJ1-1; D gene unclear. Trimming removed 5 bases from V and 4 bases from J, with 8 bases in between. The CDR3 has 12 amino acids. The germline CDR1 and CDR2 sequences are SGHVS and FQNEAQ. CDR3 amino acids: CASSQSGTEAFF. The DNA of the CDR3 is TGTGCCAGCAGCCAATCGGGCACTGAAGCTTTCTTT.

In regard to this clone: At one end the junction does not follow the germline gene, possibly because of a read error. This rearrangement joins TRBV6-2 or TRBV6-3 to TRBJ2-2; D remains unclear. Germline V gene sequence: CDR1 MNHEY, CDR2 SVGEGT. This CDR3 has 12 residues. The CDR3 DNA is TGTGCCAGCAATTACTATACCGGGGAGCTGTTTTTT. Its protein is CASNYYTGELFF.

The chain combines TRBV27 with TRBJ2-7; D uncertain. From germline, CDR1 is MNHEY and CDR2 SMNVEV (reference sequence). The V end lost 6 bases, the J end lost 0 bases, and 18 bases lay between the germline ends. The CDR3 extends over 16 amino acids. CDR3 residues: CASSPAVQTSSYEQYF. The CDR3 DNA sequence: TGTGCCAGCAGCCCTGCTGTACAAACAAGCTCCTACGAGCAGTACTTC.

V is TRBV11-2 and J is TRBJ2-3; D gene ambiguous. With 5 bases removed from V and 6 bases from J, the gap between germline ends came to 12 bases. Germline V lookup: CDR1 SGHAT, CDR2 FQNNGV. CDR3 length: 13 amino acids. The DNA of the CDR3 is TGTGCCAGCAGCCCCGAGCCCACCGATACGCAGTATTTT. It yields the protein CASSPEPTDTQYF.

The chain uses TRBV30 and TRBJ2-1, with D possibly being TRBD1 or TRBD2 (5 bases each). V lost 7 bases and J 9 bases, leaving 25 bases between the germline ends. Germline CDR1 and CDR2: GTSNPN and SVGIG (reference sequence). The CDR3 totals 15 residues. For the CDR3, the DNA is TGTGCCTCCGGTCGACCCTCCGGGACCTGGGTTGAGCAGTTCTTC. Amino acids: CASGRPSGTWVEQFF. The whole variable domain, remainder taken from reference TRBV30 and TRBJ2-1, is SQTIHQWPATLVQPVGSPLSLECTVEGTSNPNLYWYRQAAGRGLQLLFYSVGIGQISSEVPQNLSASRPQDRQFILSSKKLLLSDSGFYLCASGRPSGTWVEQFFGPGTRLTVL.